The T cell receptor (beta chain) described here comes from a study of CD8 T cells in Susac syndrome. Findings and limits, study-wide: It was acknowledged in the study that its TCR sequencing and HLA analysis involved a relatively small number of individuals.

The authors reverse transcribed about 0.5 to 1 ug RNA with random hexamers. immunoSEQ multiplex PCR amplified TCR beta CDR3 across 54 Vbeta, 13 Jbeta. TCRdb analysed the immunoSEQ multiplex PCR reads with MiXCR anew, one entry per CDR3 protein. The data show roughly 150,000 distinct CDR3 sequences, approximately 95% seen once. Concerning this clonotype itself: Its antigen remains unidentified.

Bulk CD8+ and CD4+ cells came from magnetic negative isolation; CD8+ TEMRA by FACS. Germline-derived CDR1 and CDR2 are KGHSH and LQKENI. After removal of 1 base from V and 6 bases from J, the junction contained 8 bases not matched to a gene. CDR3 length equals 16 residues. Material for sequencing was CD4+ T cells from PBMCs. This clonotype was obtained from a human donor with multiple sclerosis. The chain joins TRBV18 to TRBJ2-2, with 7 bases fitting TRBD2. CDR3 region: CASSPRGGSGPGELFF. In nucleotides, the CDR3 is TGTGCCAGCTCACCACGTGGCGGGAGTGGTCCCGGGGAGCTGTTTTTT.